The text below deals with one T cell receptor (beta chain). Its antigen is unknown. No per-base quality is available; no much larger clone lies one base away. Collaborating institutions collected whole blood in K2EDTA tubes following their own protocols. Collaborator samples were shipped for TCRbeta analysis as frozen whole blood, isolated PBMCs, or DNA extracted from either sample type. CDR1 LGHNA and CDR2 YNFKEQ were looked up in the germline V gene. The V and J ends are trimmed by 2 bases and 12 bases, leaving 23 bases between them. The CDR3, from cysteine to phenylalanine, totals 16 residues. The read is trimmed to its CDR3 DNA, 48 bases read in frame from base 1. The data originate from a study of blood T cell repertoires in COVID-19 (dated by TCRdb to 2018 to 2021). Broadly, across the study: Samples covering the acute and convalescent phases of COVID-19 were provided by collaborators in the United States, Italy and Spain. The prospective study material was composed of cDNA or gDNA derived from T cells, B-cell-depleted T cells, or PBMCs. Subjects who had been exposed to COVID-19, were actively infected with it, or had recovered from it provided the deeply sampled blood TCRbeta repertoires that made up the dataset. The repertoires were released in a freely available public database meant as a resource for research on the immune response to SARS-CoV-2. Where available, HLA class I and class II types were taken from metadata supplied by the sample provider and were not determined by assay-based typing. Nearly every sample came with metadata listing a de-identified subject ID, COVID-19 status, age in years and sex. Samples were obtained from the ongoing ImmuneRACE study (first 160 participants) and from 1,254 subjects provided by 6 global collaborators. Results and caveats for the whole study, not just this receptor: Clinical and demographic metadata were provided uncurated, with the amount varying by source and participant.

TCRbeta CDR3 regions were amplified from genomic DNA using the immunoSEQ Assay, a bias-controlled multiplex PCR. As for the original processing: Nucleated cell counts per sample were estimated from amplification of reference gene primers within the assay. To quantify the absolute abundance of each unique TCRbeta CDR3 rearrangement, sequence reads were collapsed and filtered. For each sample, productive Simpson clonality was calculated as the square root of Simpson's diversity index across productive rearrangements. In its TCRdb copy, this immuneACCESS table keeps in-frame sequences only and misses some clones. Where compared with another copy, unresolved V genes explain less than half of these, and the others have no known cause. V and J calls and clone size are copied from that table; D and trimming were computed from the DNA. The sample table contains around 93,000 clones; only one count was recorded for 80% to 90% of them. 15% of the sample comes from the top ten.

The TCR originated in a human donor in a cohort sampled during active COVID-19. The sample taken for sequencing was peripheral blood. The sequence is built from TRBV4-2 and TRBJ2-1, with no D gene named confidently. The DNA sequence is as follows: TGTGCCAGCAGCCAATCCCTACCCCCCTCCCGCAGAGGGCAGTTCTTC. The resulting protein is CASSQSLPPSRRGQFF.